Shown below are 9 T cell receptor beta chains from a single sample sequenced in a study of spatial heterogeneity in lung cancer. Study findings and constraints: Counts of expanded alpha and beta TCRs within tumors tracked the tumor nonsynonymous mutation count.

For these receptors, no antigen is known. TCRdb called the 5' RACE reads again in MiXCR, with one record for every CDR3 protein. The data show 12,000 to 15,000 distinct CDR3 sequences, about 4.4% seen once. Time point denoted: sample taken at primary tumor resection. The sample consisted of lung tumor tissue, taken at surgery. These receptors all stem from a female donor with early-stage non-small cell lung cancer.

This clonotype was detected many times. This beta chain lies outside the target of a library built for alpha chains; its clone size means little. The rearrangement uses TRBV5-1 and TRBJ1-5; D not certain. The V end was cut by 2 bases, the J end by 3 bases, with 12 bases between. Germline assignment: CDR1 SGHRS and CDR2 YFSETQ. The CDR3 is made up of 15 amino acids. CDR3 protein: CASSLSGGINQPQHF. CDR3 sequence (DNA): TGCGCCAGCAGCTTATCCGGCGGCATCAATCAGCCCCAGCATTTT.

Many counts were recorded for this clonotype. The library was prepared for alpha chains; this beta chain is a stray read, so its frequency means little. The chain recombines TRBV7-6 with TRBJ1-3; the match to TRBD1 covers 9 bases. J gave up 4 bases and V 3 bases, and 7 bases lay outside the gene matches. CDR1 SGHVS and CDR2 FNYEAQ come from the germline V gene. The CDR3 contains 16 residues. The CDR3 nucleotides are TGTGCCAGCAGCTTGTTGGGACAGGGATACGGAAACACCATATATTTT. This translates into CASSLLGQGYGNTIYF. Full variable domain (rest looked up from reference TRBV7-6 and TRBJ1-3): GAGVSQSPRYKVTKRGQDVALRCDPISGHVSLYWYRQALGQGPEFLTYFNYEAQQDKSGLPNDRFSAERPEGSISTLTIQRTEQRDSAMYRCASSLLGQGYGNTIYFGEGSWLTVV.

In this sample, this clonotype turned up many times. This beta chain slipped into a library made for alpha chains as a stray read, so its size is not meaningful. The chain's CDR3 is CASSLHVGVRAGETQYF. The CDR3 bases are TGTGCCAGCAGCCTACACGTAGGCGTGCGGGCAGGCGAGACCCAGTACTTC. V is TRBV11-2 and J is TRBJ2-5; D may be TRBD2 (5 bases). V lost 5 bases, J lost 5 bases, and 24 bases lay in between. This CDR3 is 17 amino acids long. CDR1 and CDR2 (germline): SGHAT, FQNNGV.

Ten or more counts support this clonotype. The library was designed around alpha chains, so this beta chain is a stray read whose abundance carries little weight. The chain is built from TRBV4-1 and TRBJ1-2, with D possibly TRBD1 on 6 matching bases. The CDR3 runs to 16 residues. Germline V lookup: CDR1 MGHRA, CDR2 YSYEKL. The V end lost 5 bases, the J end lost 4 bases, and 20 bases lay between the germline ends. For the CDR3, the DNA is TGCGCCAGCAGCTATGGGATCCGGGACAACTTCTATGGCTACACCTTC. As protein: CASSYGIRDNFYGYTF.

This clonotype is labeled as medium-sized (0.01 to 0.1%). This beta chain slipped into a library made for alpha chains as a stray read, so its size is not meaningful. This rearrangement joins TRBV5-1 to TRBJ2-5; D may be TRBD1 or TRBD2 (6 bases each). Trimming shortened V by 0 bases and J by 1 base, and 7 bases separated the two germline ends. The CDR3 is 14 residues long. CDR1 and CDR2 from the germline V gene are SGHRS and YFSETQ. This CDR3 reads CASSLGGAQETQYF. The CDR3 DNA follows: TGCGCCAGCAGCTTGGGGGGGGCCCAAGAGACCCAGTACTTC. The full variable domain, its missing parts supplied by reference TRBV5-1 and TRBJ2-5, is KAGVTQTPRYLIKTRGQQVTLSCSPISGHRSVSWYQQTPGQGLQFLFEYFSETQRNKGNFPGRFSGRQFSNSRSEMNVSTLELGDSALYLCASSLGGAQETQYFGPGTRLLVL.

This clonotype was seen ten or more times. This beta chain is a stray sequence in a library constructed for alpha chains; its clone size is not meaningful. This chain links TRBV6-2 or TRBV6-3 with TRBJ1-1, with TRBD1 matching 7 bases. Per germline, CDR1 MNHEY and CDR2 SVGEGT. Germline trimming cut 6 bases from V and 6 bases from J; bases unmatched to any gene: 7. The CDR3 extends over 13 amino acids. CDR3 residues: CASREMTGPEAFF. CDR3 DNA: TGTGCCAGCAGAGAAATGACAGGGCCTGAAGCTTTCTTT.

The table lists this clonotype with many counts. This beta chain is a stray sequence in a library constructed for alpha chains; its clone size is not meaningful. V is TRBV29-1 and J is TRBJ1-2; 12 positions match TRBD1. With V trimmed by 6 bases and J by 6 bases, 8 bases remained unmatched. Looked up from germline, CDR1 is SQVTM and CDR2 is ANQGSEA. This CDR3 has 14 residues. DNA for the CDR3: TGCAGCGTCCTCAGGTGGGACAGGGGGCATGGCTACACCTTC. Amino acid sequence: CSVLRWDRGHGYTF.

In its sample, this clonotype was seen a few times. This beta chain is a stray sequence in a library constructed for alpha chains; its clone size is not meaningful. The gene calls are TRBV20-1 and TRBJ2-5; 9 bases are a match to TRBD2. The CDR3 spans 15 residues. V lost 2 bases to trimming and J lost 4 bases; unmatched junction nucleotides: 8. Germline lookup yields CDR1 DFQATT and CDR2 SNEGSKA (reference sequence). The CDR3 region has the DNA TGCAGTGCTAGATCGGCGGGGGGGCCGGGAGAGACCCAGTACTTC. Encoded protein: CSARSAGGPGETQYF.

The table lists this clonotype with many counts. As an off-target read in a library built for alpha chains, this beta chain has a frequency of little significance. CDR3 DNA: TGTGCCAGCTCACCTTCGGTAAACACTGAAGCTTTCTTT. Amino acid sequence: CASSPSVNTEAFF. The V gene is TRBV18, the J gene TRBJ1-1; no definite D call. The CDR3 has 13 amino acids. V dropped 3 bases and J dropped 2 bases, with 7 bases sitting between them. Per germline, CDR1 KGHSH and CDR2 LQKENI.